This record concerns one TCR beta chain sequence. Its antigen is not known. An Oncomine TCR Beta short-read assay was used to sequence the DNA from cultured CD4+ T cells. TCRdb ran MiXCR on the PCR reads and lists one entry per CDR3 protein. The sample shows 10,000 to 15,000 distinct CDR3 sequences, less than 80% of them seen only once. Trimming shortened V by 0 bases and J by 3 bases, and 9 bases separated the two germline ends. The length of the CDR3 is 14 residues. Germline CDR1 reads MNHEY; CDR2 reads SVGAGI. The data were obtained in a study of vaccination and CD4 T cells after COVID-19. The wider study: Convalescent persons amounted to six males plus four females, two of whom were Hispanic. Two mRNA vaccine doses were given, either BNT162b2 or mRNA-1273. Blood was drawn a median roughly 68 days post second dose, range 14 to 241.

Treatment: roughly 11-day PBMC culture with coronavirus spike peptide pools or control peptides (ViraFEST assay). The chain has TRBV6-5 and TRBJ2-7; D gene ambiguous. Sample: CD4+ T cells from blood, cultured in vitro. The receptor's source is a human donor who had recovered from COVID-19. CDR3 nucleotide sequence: TGTGCCAGCAGTTACTCTAAATCCCACTACGAGCAGTACTTC. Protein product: CASSYSKSHYEQYF.